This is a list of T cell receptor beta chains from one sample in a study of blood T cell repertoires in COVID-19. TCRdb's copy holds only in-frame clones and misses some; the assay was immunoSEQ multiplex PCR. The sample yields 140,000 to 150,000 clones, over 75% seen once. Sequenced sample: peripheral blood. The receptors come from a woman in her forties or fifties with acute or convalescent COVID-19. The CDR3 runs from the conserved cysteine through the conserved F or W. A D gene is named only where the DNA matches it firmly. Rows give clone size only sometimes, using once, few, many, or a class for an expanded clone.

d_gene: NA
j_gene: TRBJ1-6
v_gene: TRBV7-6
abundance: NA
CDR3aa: CASSLSQGKLDSPLHF
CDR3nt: TGTGCCAGCAGCTTATCCCAGGGGAAATTGGATTCACCCCTCCACTTT

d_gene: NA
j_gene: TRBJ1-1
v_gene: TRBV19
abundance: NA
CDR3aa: CASRGQLEAFF
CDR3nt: TGTGCCTCCAGAGGGCAGCTTGAAGCTTTCTTT

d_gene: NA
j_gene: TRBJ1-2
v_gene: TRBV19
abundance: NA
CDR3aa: CASSMTTGLSYGYTF
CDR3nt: TGTGCCAGTAGTATGACGACGGGTTTGAGCTATGGCTACACCTTC

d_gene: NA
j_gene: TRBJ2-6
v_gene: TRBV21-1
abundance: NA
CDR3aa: CASSKTHAGGISGANVLTF
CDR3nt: TGTGCCAGCAGCAAAACCCACGCTGGGGGGATCTCTGGGGCCAACGTCCTGACTTTC

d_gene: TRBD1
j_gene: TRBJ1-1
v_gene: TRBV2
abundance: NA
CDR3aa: CASSELQGDLMNTEAFF
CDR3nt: TGTGCCAGCAGTGAATTGCAGGGGGACCTTATGAACACTGAAGCTTTCTTT

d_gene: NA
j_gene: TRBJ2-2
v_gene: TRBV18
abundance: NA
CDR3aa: CASSPTSGITGELFF
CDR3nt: TGTGCCAGCTCACCGACATCGGGGATCACCGGGGAGCTGTTTTTT

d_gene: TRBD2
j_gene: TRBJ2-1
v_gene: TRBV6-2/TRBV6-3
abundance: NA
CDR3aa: CASSQTSGGANEQFF
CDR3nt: TGTGCCAGCAGCCAAACTAGCGGGGGGGCCAATGAGCAGTTCTTC

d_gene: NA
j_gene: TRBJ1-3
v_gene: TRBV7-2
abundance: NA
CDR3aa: CASSLAGAFGNTIYF
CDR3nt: TGTGCCAGCAGCTTAGCAGGAGCGTTTGGAAACACCATATATTTT

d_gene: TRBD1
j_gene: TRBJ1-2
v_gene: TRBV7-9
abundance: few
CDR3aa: CASTRIGQGADYGYTF
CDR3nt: TGTGCCAGCACCCGAATAGGGCAGGGGGCAGACTATGGCTACACCTTC

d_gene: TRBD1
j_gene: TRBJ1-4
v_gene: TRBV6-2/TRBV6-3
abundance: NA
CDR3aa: CASSHFEGASEKLFF
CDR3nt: TGTGCCAGCAGTCACTTCGAGGGGGCAAGTGAAAAACTGTTTTTT

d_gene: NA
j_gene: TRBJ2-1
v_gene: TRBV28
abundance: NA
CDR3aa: CASSLVEDEQFF
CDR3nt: TGTGCCAGCAGTTTGGTTGAGGATGAGCAGTTCTTC

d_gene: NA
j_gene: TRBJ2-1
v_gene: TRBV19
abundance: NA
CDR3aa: CASRQGNYEQFF
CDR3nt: TGTGCCAGTAGACAGGGTAATTATGAGCAGTTCTTC

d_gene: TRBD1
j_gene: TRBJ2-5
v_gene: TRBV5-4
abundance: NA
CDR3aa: CASSPEKGQGTDTQYF
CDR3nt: TGTGCCAGCAGCCCGGAGAAGGGACAGGGAACCGACACCCAGTACTTC

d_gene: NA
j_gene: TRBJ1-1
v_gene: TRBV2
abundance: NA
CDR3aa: CASSERQATHTEAFF
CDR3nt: TGTGCCAGCAGTGAAAGACAGGCCACCCACACTGAAGCTTTCTTT

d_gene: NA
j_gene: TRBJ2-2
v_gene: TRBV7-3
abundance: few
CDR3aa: CASSPRGYTGELFF
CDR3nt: TGTGCCAGCAGTCCACGCGGGTACACCGGGGAGCTGTTTTTT

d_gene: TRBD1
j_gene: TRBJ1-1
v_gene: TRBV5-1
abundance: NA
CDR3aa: CASSTQGQRTEAFF
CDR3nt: TGCGCCAGCAGCACACAGGGACAGCGTACTGAAGCTTTCTTT

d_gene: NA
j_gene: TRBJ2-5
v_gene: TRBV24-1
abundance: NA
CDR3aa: CATSDFKGVQETQYF
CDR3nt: TGTGCCACCAGTGATTTCAAGGGGGTTCAAGAGACCCAGTACTTC

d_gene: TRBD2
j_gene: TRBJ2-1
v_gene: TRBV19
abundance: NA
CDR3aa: CASSNFAGDYNEQFF
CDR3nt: TGTGCCAGTAGTAATTTTGCGGGGGATTACAATGAGCAGTTCTTC

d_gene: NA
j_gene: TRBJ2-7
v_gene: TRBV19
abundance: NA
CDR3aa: CASSIFTGYEQYF
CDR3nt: TGTGCCAGTAGTATTTTTACAGGGTACGAGCAGTACTTC

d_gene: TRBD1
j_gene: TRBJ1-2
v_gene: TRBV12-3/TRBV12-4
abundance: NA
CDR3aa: CASSVTGDYGYTF
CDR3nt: TGTGCCAGCAGCGTGACAGGGGACTATGGCTACACCTTC

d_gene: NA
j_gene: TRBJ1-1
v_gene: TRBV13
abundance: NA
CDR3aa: CASSVPGDMNTEAFF
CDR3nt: TGTGCCAGCAGCGTCCCCGGGGACATGAACACTGAAGCTTTCTTT

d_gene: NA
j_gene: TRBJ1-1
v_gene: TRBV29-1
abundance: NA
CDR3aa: CSVEVQGMAFF
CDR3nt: TGCAGCGTTGAAGTACAGGGCATGGCTTTCTTT

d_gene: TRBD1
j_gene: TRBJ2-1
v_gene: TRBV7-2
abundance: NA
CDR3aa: CASSLRTGDDEQFF
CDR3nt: TGTGCCAGCAGCTTAAGGACAGGGGATGATGAGCAGTTCTTC

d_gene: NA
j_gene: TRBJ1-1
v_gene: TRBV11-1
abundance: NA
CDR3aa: CASSLNARGEAFF
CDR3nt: TGTGCCAGCAGCTTAAACGCTCGGGGAGAAGCTTTCTTT

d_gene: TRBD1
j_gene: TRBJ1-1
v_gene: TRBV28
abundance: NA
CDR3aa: CASSLFLQGAAEAFF
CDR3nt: TGTGCCAGCAGTTTATTTCTCCAGGGGGCGGCTGAAGCTTTCTTT

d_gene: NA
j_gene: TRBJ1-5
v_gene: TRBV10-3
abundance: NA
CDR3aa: CAISGGGRGNQPQHF
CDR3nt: TGTGCCATCAGTGGAGGTGGCAGGGGCAATCAGCCCCAGCATTTT

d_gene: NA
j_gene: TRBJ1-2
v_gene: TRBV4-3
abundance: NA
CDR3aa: CASSQVDSTIGYTF
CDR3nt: TGCGCCAGCAGCCAAGTAGATTCTACTATTGGCTACACCTTC

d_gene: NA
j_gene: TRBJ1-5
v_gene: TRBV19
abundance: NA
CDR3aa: CASSIGAEGQPQHF
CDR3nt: TGTGCCAGTAGTATAGGAGCGGAGGGGCAGCCCCAGCATTTT

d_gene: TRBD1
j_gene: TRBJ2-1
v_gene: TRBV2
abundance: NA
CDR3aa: CASSAMGQGIIGEQFF
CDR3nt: TGTGCCAGCAGTGCAATGGGACAGGGTATCATCGGTGAGCAGTTCTTC

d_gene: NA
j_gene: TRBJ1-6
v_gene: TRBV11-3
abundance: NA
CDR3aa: CASSSSGGNSPLHF
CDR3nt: TGTGCCAGCAGCTCCTCCGGGGGTAATTCACCCCTCCACTTT

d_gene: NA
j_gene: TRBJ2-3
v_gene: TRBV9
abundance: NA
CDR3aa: CASTEGAGQYTDTQYF
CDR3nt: TGTGCCAGCACCGAGGGGGCGGGACAGTACACAGATACGCAGTATTTT

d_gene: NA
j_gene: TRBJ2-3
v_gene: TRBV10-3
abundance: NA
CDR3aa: CAISESGRGNYLTDTQYF
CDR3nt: TGTGCCATCAGTGAGTCAGGTCGGGGAAACTACCTTACAGATACGCAGTATTTT

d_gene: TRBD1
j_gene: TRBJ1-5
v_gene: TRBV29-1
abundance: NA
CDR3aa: CSVRGTGWDQPQHF
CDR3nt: TGCAGTGTCAGAGGGACAGGGTGGGATCAGCCCCAGCATTTT

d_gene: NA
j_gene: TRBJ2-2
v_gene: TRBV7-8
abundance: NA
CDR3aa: CASSPMGAGELFF
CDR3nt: TGTGCCAGCAGCCCAATGGGAGCAGGGGAGCTGTTTTTT

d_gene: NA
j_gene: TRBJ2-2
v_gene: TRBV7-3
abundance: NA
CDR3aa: CASSRSANTGELFF
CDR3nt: TGTGCCAGCAGCCGGAGCGCGAACACCGGGGAGCTGTTTTTT

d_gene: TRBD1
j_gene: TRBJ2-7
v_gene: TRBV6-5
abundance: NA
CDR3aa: CASSSHRDSPYEQYF
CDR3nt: TGTGCCAGCAGTTCTCACCGGGACAGCCCCTACGAGCAGTACTTC

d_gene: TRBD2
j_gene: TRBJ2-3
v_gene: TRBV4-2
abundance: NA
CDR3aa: CASSQRLAGEDTQYF
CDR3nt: TGTGCCAGCAGCCAGCGACTAGCGGGGGAAGATACGCAGTATTTT

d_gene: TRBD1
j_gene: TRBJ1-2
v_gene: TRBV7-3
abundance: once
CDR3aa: CASSSTGTGEGYTF
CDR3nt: TGTGCCAGCAGCTCCACCGGGACAGGAGAGGGCTACACCTTC

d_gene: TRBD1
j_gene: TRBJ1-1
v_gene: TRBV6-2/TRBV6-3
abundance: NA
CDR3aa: CASSHGTGSQAFF
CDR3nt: TGTGCCAGCAGCCACGGGACAGGGTCCCAAGCTTTCTTT

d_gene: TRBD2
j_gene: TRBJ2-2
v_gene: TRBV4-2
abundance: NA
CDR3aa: CASSQELAVDTGELFF
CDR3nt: TGTGCCAGCAGCCAAGAACTAGCGGTAGACACCGGGGAGCTGTTTTTT

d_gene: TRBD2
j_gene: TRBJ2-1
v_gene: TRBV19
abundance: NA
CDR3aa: CASKLQGGGPREQFF
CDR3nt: TGTGCCAGTAAGCTACAGGGCGGGGGGCCCAGGGAGCAGTTCTTC

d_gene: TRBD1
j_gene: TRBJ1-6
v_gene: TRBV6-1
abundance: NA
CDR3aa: CASSEQGGLNNSPLHF
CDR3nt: TGTGCCAGCAGTGAACAGGGGGGACTTAATAATTCACCCCTCCACTTT

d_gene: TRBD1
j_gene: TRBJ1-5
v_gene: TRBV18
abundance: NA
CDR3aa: CASSLLTGVGNSNQPQHF
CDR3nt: TGTGCCAGCTCACTATTAACAGGGGTAGGGAATAGCAATCAGCCCCAGCATTTT

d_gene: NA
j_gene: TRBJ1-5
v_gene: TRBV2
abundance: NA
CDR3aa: CASSNRAYSNQPQHF
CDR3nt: TGTGCCAGCAGTAACAGGGCCTATAGCAATCAGCCCCAGCATTTT

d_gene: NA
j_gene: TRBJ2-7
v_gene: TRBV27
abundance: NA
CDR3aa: CASSTGLTSYEQYF
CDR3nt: TGTGCCAGCAGCACGGGACTTACCTCCTACGAGCAGTACTTC

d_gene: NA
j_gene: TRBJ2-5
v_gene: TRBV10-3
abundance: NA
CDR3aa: CAISELAAINQYF
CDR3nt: TGTGCCATCAGTGAGTTGGCGGCCATTAACCAGTACTTC

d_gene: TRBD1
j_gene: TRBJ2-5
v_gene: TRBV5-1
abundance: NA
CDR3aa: CASSRGQGAGLETQYF
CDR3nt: TGCGCCAGCAGTAGAGGACAGGGGGCCGGTCTAGAGACCCAGTACTTC

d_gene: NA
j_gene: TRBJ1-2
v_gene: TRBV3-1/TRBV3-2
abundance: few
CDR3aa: CASSQGGDYTF
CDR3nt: TGTGCCAGCAGCCAAGGAGGAGACTACACCTTC

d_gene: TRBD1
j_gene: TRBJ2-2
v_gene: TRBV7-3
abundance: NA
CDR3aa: CASSRTGVAGELFF
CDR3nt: TGTGCCAGCAGCCGGACAGGGGTGGCCGGGGAGCTGTTTTTT

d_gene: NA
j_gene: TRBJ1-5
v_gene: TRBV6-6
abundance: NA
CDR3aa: CASSYEGDSNQPQHF
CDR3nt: TGTGCCAGCAGTTACGAAGGGGATAGCAATCAGCCCCAGCATTTT

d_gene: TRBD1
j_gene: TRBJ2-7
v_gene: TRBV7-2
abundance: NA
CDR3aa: CASSVRQGTAEQYF
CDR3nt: TGTGCCAGCAGCGTTCGACAGGGGACTGCCGAGCAGTACTTC

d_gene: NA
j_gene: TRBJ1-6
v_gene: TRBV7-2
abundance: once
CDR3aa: CASTIDRQNSPLHF
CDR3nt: TGTGCCAGCACCATAGACAGGCAAAATTCACCCCTCCACTTT